This TCR beta chain comes out of a study of cytomegalovirus exposure and HLA in healthy donors (dated by TCRdb to about 2017). For the wider study: In an earlier analysis of approximately 500 of the donors, 276 Gb of sequence data and 95 million to 130 million unique TCR beta sequences from 150 million to 200 million T cells were reported. An early release that covered about 640 HLA-typed donors contained approximately 300 gigabases of sequencing data and roughly 84 million unique TCR sequences. Of the roughly 390 genotyped donors, roughly 80% fell in the genetic ancestry cluster associated with self-reported Caucasian donors. The study aimed to test whether cataloging public T cell receptors could reveal signatures of past pathogen exposure. The study used immunosequencing to profile the T cell repertoires of hundreds of subjects and linked those repertoires to cytomegalovirus serostatus. Along with the roughly 670-subject first cohort, a separate validation cohort of about 110 different subjects was used. To predict cytomegalovirus infection status, the study combined high-throughput TCR immunosequencing, statistical association of individual TCRs with disease status, and machine learning. In a later analysis, previously published TCR beta repertoires from 550 to 700 donors were re-analyzed and high-resolution HLA genotyping was added so that TCR occurrence patterns could be studied. Rather than drawing on any new phenotypic data, the later analysis identified candidate immune exposures from TCR beta sequences and the way those sequences occurred across donors. An earlier analysis of some 600 of the donors applied high-throughput TCR beta sequencing to assess whether each TCR beta V gene segment acted as functional or pseudogenic. Donor age, sex, ethnicity and CMV serostatus were compiled together with the repertoire data. A later genetic analysis took genome-wide SNP genotypes for about 65% of the 666 donors and used that subset as a discovery cohort. Every repertoire in the discovery cohort had been generated on one and the same sequencing platform. HLA typing included class I and class II loci at four-digit resolution. Typing coverage differed by locus: A, B, C, DRB1 and DQB1 were typed in roughly 620-640 donors, DQA1 in 522, DPA1 in around 600, and DPB1 in approximately 450. Several DR-DQ haplotypes were handled as single units for association and clustering because linkage in the cohort was strong. Among 300 to 450 genotyped donors of the cohort, an average of around 240,000 unique TCR beta nucleotide sequences were sequenced per donor, around 20% of them non-productive.

Its CDR3 holds 16 amino acids, cysteine through phenylalanine. CDR3 DNA only is kept here, 48 bases in frame from base 1. Looking up the germline V gene yields CDR1 SGHVS and CDR2 FQNEAQ. V is cut back by 5 bases and J by 4 bases, with 8 bases in the junction unmatched. The receptor library was made with the immunoSEQ multiplex PCR assay. For the multiplex PCR, a mixture combining 60 forward primers for TCR Vbeta segments and 13 reverse primers for TCR Jbeta segments was used. The CDR3 region of rearranged TCR beta genes was amplified from genomic DNA by a multiplex PCR assay. On the Illumina HiSeq System, the amplified TCR beta libraries were sequenced as 87-base-pair reads. The original methods were these. In a later analysis, around 80 million unique TCR beta chains were counted across the approximately 640 repertoires, and roughly 10 million of these chains were shared by at least two donors. To remove PCR and sequencing errors, raw reads were error-corrected and collapsed into unique sequences using a nearest-neighbor algorithm that merged closely related sequences. CDR3 sequences were aligned to IMGT reference sequences to assign V, D and J gene segments. Each retained sequence needed at least a six-nucleotide match to both a V gene segment and a J gene segment. Rearrangements were called productive when the CDR3 lacked stop codons and stayed in frame with V and J; all others were non-productive. Following IMGT convention, CDR3 was defined as the stretch from the second conserved V-encoded cysteine up to the conserved J-encoded phenylalanine. The earlier analysis of roughly 590 of the donors excluded any sequence lacking an unambiguous match to a single V gene segment. An earlier analysis of fewer than 650 of the donors classified V segments as functional when productive rearrangements were above 56.7% and as segregating when the standard deviation between donors was above 5%. A statistical classification framework was built to diagnose cytomegalovirus status from the catalog of TCR beta chain sequences. In a later analysis, TCR nucleotide sequences were compared against IMGT/GENE-DB human TR gene sequences so that V and J genes could be assigned. Using the TCRdist pipeline, a later analysis assigned CDR3 sequences along with most-parsimonious VDJ recombination scenarios. In a later analysis, every TCR beta chain was defined by the combination of its CDR3 amino acid sequence and its V-gene family, and reads without a unique V-gene family were dropped. To address suspected cross-contamination and a sequencing artifact, a later analysis removed 592 highly shared, low-generation-probability nucleotide sequences. A later analysis calculated a clonal expansion index for each public chain from normalized within-repertoire ranks of inferred template counts. In a later analysis, generation probabilities were computed with a VDJ recombination model fitted to out-of-frame rearrangements, and the resulting probabilities were checked against IGoR. A later analysis scored TCR-TCR, TCR-HLA and TCR-CMV co-occurrence with hypergeometric tests, applying a repertoire-size bias correction to TCR pairs. To estimate false discovery rates, a later analysis permuted the HLA or CMV assignments 20 times. In a later analysis, co-occurring TCRs were grouped using DBSCAN, with TCRdist sequence similarity added in when clustering inside HLA-allele-positive subsets. Repertoires with fewer than 30,000 or more than 120,000 public chains were left out of co-occurrence clustering, as were four to six repertoires with anomalous nucleotide sharing. Not all clones reach the TCRdb copy of this immuneACCESS table, which keeps in-frame sequences only. Checked studies attribute under half of the gap to unresolved V genes and leave the rest unexplained. The V and J calls and clone size come from that table; D and trimming were worked out from the DNA. The sample table lists 52,000 or so clones, about 77% of them with a count of one. The ten biggest clones cover about 3% of the sample.

As for this clone: The clone's antigen remains unknown. Per-base qualities were not stored, and no clone one base away is much larger.

The cohort comprised 550 to 700 healthy bone marrow donors. All cohort members were sampled while nominally healthy, although unrecorded immune exposures were likely present. The donor was CMV seropositive and was included in the group of some 290 seropositive cohort members. Every donor gave a peripheral blood sample, and the peripheral blood mononuclear cells from that sample were used for TCR beta sequencing. The Qiagen DNeasy Blood Extraction Kit was used to extract genomic DNA from the blood cell samples. The study at large found these results: Linkage disequilibrium might explain the correlated functional status among segregating V segments, but an unknown experimental factor could not be excluded. The 87-base-pair reads could not distinguish some IMGT-functional V segments, including TRBV6-2 and TRBV6-3, so those segments were excluded. Compared with the approximately 670-donor mean, donors in an Asian-associated ancestry cluster had fewer N-insertions in productive TCRs, according to a later genetic analysis. A later analysis found that HLA-associated TCR beta chains were more clonally expanded and had lower generation probabilities than equally common non-associated chains. A cluster of highly shared sequence variants was judged likely to be a technical artifact of the sequencing pipeline. A further reported finding was that TCR beta sequences accurately predicted the HLA-A and HLA-B alleles for most subjects in the first cohort. When HLA alleles, especially DR and DQ, strongly co-occurred, attributing TCR associations to individual alleles was difficult. Because HLA typing was unavailable for some donors at each locus, only the typed subset was used in association tests. In an earlier analysis of about 600 of the donors, most TCR beta V segments appeared in productive rearrangements about 87% or about 30% of the time, broadly matching IMGT annotations. The authors suggested that the approach could potentially be generalized to other disease states and immunological phenotypes. An association between a missense DCLRE1C variant and V-gene and J-gene trimming of TCR beta chains was found in a later genetic analysis and replicated in an independent cohort. In a later analysis, several top co-occurrence clusters were reported to appear linked to parvovirus B19, influenza, CMV and Epstein-Barr virus. Because counts were too low, about 17 rarely observed V segments, including chromosome 9 orphons, were excluded from the earlier analysis of under 650 of the donors. Immune exposure information for the cohort was limited to CMV serostatus. In this cohort, only TCR beta chains were sequenced, and detectable features were limited by the absence of alpha or paired-chain data. In a later analysis, TCR association rates were found to vary across HLA loci, with the most associated TCRs seen for DRB1 alleles and the fewest for HLA-C alleles. Across donors, most TCR sequences were observed very rarely, whereas some public TCRs were present in many individuals. The study listed 150 to 200 TCR beta chains as associated with cytomegalovirus. Specific HLA alleles were associated with over 15,000 TCR beta sequences at a false discovery rate of 0.05 in a later analysis. The classifier was reported to diagnose cytomegalovirus status with high specificity and sensitivity in both the original cohort and the validation cohort. In vitro tests confirmed that a few of the cytomegalovirus-associated TCR beta chains recognize cytomegalovirus antigens. Sequencing depth was assumed to be roughly uniform across donors in the presence/absence analyses, though that assumption may not hold. In a later analysis, most CMV-associated TCR beta chains were found to appear HLA-restricted, with HLA associations seemingly driven largely by CMV exposure.

The sample taken for sequencing was PBMCs. The chain is encoded by TRBV7-8 joined to TRBJ1-1, with TRBD1 matching 12 junction bases. This clonotype originated in a woman aged 35 to 49 in good health and CMV-seropositive. The CDR3 is CASSLGQGAQSTEAFF. The nucleotide sequence reads TGTGCCAGCAGCCTGGGACAGGGGGCGCAGAGCACTGAAGCTTTCTTT.